The 2 T cell receptor beta chains presented below share a single source sample, sequenced in a study of cytomegalovirus exposure and HLA in healthy donors. PCR employed 60 Vbeta and 13 Jbeta primers. Here immunoSEQ multiplex PCR was the method, and the copy in TCRdb shows in-frame clones only, minus some. This table has some 200,000 clones, 75% to 85% appearing once. The sequenced material came from PBMCs. The receptors originated from a male donor in good health and CMV-seropositive.

This clone was seen a handful of times. The chain links TRBV5-1 to TRBJ2-7; perhaps TRBD2 as D (5 bases). CDR3 length equals 15 residues. CDR1 SGHRS and CDR2 YFSETQ come from the germline V gene. The ends were cut back, 1 base at V and 3 bases at J, with 14 bases in the middle. CDR3 loop: CASSLLGDGDYEQYF. The CDR3 DNA follows: TGCGCCAGCAGCTTGCTGGGAGACGGAGACTACGAGCAGTACTTC.

The chain uses TRBV6-5 and TRBJ1-2, with 11 positions matching TRBD1. The V segment lost 4 bases and the J segment 7 bases; nucleotides outside the gene matches: 8. Germline assignment: CDR1 MNHEY and CDR2 SVGAGI. The CDR3 sequence is 15 residues long. CDR3: CASSSRGQGASGYTF. As DNA, the CDR3 is TGTGCCAGCAGTTCCCGCGGACAGGGGGCCTCTGGCTACACCTTC.